One and the same sample provided the 20 T cell receptor beta chains below, sequenced in a study of CD8 T cells in Susac syndrome. An amount of RNA that ranged from roughly 0.45 to 1 ug was reverse transcribed with random hexamers. TCRdb independently ran MiXCR on the immunoSEQ multiplex PCR reads; one entry per CDR3 protein. The sample has fewer than 150,000 distinct CDR3 sequences; more than 85% are singletons. Sequencing was carried out using CD8+ T cells from PBMCs. The receptors were gathered from a human donor with Susac syndrome.

The rearrangement uses TRBV30 and TRBJ2-7, with 9 positions matching TRBD1. Trimming at V came to 0 bases and at J to 5 bases, leaving 11 bases not matched to a gene. The CDR3 is 16 residues long. CDR1 is GTSNPN, CDR2 SVGIG, per germline (reference sequence). The CDR3 nucleotides are TGTGCCTGGAGTGTTCCGCGGGACAGGGCTAATGACGAGCAGTACTTC. It translates to CAWSVPRDRANDEQYF.

The chain links TRBV7-8 to TRBJ2-1; the match to TRBD2 covers 7 bases. The CDR3 runs to 15 residues. V trimming: 6 bases; J trimming: 9 bases; junction bases outside the gene matches: 14. From germline, CDR1 is SGHVS and CDR2 FQNEAQ. The CDR3 protein is CASSLIRGSGGEQFF. The CDR3 bases are TGTGCCAGCAGTCTAATTCGCGGGTCGGGGGGTGAGCAGTTCTTC.

The V gene is TRBV25-1, the J gene TRBJ2-7; tentatively, D is TRBD1 or TRBD2 (6 bases each). V lost 1 base and J lost 6, with 16 bases in between. Per the germline V gene, CDR1 is MGHDK and CDR2 is SYGVNS. The CDR3 contains 15 residues. In DNA form, the CDR3 reads TGTGCCAGCAGTGAATGGGGGGCCCAGGCCGCCGAGCAGTACTTC. Protein sequence: CASSEWGAQAAEQYF.

This sequence joins TRBV6-1 and TRBJ2-3; 9 bases are shared with TRBD2. This CDR3 region has 18 residues. J gave up 0 bases and V 8 bases, and 15 bases lay outside the gene matches. Germline V gene data show CDR1 as MNHNS and CDR2 as SASEGT. CDR3 bases: TGTGCCAGCTCACCCCTGCTAGCGGGATTCGAGAGCACAGATACGCAGTATTTT. Protein sequence: CASSPLLAGFESTDTQYF.

V and J are TRBV28 and TRBJ1-2; D uncertain. Trimming pared 7 bases from V and 9 bases from J, leaving 24 bases between. Germline assignment: CDR1 MDHEN and CDR2 SYDVKM. The CDR3 totals 15 residues. The CDR3 reads CASKMDGWSVISYTF. CDR3 DNA: TGTGCCAGCAAAATGGATGGGTGGTCCGTCATTAGCTACACCTTC.

CDR3 DNA sequence: TGTGCCAGCACTGTGCCCATAGGGGGCGACTCCACGAACACCGGGGAGCTGTTTTTT. It is translated as CASTVPIGGDSTNTGELFF. The rearrangement joins TRBV11-2 to TRBJ2-2; 7 nucleotides align to TRBD1. CDR3 length: 19 amino acids. The trim removed 7 bases at V and 0 bases at J, leaving 17 bases unmatched. Germline V lookup: CDR1 SGHAT, CDR2 FQNNGV.

The chain has TRBV6-5 and TRBJ2-5; TRBD2 matches 8 bases. V shed 6 bases, J shed 4 bases, and the junction held 10 bases outside the gene matches. This CDR3 has 15 residues. Germline assignment: CDR1 MNHEY and CDR2 SVGAGI. Here the CDR3 reads CASSSPLSGGETQYF. CDR3 sequence (DNA): TGTGCCAGCAGCTCGCCCTTGAGCGGGGGAGAGACCCAGTACTTC.

The chain recombines TRBV29-1 with TRBJ1-4; no clear D. In germline, CDR1 is SQVTM, CDR2 ANQGSEA. V lost 6 bases, J lost 1 base, and 12 bases lay in between. The CDR3 spans 14 residues. CDR3: CSVFLAGTNEKLFF. In nucleotides, the CDR3 is TGCAGCGTGTTTCTGGCCGGAACTAATGAAAAACTGTTTTTT.

The J gene is TRBJ2-3, the V gene TRBV9; TRBD2 aligns across 9 bases. V gave up 4 bases and J gave up 4 bases; unmatched junction bases: 13. The CDR3 has 17 residues. The germline V gene encodes CDR1 SGDLS and CDR2 YYNGEE. The CDR3 loop is CASSPIAGERDADTQYF. In nucleotides, the CDR3 is TGTGCCAGCAGCCCAATAGCGGGAGAGAGGGACGCAGATACGCAGTATTTT.

The chain couples TRBV5-1 to TRBJ2-1; 8 bases are a match to TRBD2. Trimming at V came to 2 bases and at J to 4 bases, leaving 2 bases not matched to a gene. The germline CDR1 and CDR2 sequences are SGHRS and YFSETQ. CDR3 size: 14 residues. DNA of the CDR3: TGCGCCAGCAGCTTAGCGGGAGAGTACAATGAGCAGTTCTTC. Amino acid sequence: CASSLAGEYNEQFF.

This chain connects TRBV9 to TRBJ2-1; no definite D call. The CDR3 has 17 residues. From germline, CDR1 is SGDLS and CDR2 YYNGEE. V shed 3 bases and J shed 10 bases, with 26 bases lying between them. The CDR3 DNA reads TGTGCCAGCAGCGGCGACGAGACGGTACCCCGAGGTCTGGAGCAGTTCTTC. Its protein product is CASSGDETVPRGLEQFF. The entire variable domain, with the rest obtained from reference TRBV9 and TRBJ2-1, is as follows: DSGVTQTPKHLITATGQRVTLRCSPRSGDLSVYWYQQSLDQGLQFLIQYYNGEERAKGNILERFSAQQFPDLHSELNLSSLELGDSALYFCASSGDETVPRGLEQFFGPGTRLTVL.

This clonotype was observed once. The V and J genes are TRBV11-3 and TRBJ2-1; the match to TRBD1 covers 7 bases. This CDR3 contains 15 residues. Germline V gene lookup returns CDR1 SGHNT and CDR2 YENEEA. The trim removed 1 base at V and 2 bases at J, leaving 2 bases unmatched. CDR3 sequence reads: CASSLVGQAYNEQFF. The CDR3 region has the DNA TGTGCCAGCAGCTTAGTTGGACAGGCCTACAATGAGCAGTTCTTC.

V is TRBV28 and J is TRBJ1-5; D not resolved. The CDR3 extends over 12 amino acids. Trimming removed 7 bases at V and 9 bases at J, with 13 bases between. Looked up from germline, CDR1 is MDHEN and CDR2 is SYDVKM. DNA of the CDR3: TGTGCCAGCACCCTCTCGGACCGGCCCCAGCATTTT. Protein product: CASTLSDRPQHF.

The chain carries TRBV24-1 and TRBJ2-1, with TRBD1 matching over 9 bases. The CDR3 length is 15 residues. Germline V CDR1 and CDR2: KGHDR, SFDVKD. J lost 8 bases, V lost 10 bases, and 14 bases had no gene match. In nucleotides, the CDR3 is TGTGCCACAACGGAGGGACAGGGTGAGGGGGATGAGCAGTTCTTC. It specifies CATTEGQGEGDEQFF.

This chain connects TRBV27 to TRBJ2-4; D not resolved. CDR1 is MNHEY and CDR2 is SMNVEV in the germline V gene (reference sequence). This CDR3 is built from 13 residues. Trimming shortened V by 6 bases and J by 5 bases, and 11 bases separated the two germline ends. The CDR3 DNA reads TGTGCCAGCAGCTGGGCGGCGGAAAACATTCAGTACTTC. Translation gives CASSWAAENIQYF.

The chain couples TRBV30 to TRBJ2-4, with TRBD2 matching over 7 bases. The length of the CDR3 is 12 residues. V was pared by 4 bases and J by 4 bases, with 1 base of the junction left unmatched. Germline CDR1 GTSNPN, CDR2 SVGIG (reference sequence). CDR3 in DNA: TGTGCCTGGACGGGACTAAAAAACATTCAGTACTTC. Encoded protein: CAWTGLKNIQYF.

The chain joins TRBV6-4 to TRBJ2-1, with D maybe TRBD1 (5 bases). With 9 bases removed from V and 2 bases from J, the gap between germline ends came to 8 bases. The CDR3 extends over 12 amino acids. The germline CDR1 and CDR2 sequences are MRHNA and SNTAGT. DNA for the CDR3: TGTGCCAGTCAGGGTCCCTACAATGAGCAGTTCTTC. Amino acid sequence: CASQGPYNEQFF.

Worth noting for this clonotype: At one of its ends the junction is not consistent with the germline gene, which may arise from a read error. In nucleotides, the CDR3 is TGTGCCAGCAGCCTCACCGTAGGGGGCGAGGTCTTT. The encoded protein is CASSLTVGGEVF. The chain couples TRBV7-8 to TRBJ1-1, with TRBD1 matching 7 bases. Germline V gene sequence: CDR1 SGHVS, CDR2 FQNEAQ. The CDR3 extends over 12 amino acids.

The gene calls are TRBV15 and TRBJ2-1, with unresolved D. V lost 4 bases to trimming and J lost 8 bases, with 15 bases between them. This CDR3 is 14 amino acids long. CDR1 and CDR2 from the germline V gene are LNHNV and YYDKDF (reference sequence). The CDR3 bases are TGTGCCACCAGCAACCCGCCAACAGCCTATGAGCAGTTCTTC. Translating it yields CATSNPPTAYEQFF.

This sequence joins TRBV4-1 and TRBJ2-7, with TRBD1 matching over 7 bases. CDR1 is MGHRA, CDR2 YSYEKL, per germline. Unmatched junction bases numbered 8, after V lost 4 bases and J lost 2 bases. The CDR3 consists of 15 residues. CDR3 DNA: TGCGCCAGCAGCCCCACCCCGGGACAGACCTACGAGCAGTACTTC. It encodes CASSPTPGQTYEQYF.